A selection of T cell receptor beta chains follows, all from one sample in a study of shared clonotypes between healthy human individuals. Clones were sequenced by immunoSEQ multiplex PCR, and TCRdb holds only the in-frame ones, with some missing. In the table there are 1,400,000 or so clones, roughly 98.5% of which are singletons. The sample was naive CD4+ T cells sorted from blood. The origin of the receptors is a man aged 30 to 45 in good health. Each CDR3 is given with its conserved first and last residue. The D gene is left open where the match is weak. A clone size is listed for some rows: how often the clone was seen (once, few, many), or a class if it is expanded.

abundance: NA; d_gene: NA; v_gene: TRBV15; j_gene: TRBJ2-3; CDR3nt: TGTGCCATCGAAGGTGGAAGGAGCACAGATACGCAGTATTTT; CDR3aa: CAIEGGRSTDTQYF
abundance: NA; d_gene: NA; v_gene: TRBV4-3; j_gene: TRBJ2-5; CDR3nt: TGCGCCAGCAGCCGGGCACGCGCAGGGGTCGAGACCCAGTACTTC; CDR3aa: CASSRARAGVETQYF
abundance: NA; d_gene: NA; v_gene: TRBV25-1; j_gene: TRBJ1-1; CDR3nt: TGTGCCAGCAGCTCGACACCCCCTAACACTGAAGCTTTCTTT; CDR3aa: CASSSTPPNTEAFF
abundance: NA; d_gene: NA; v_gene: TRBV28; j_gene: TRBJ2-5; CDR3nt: TGTGCCAGCAGTTTATTGAGTCCCGGGAGCACAGAGACCCAGTACTTC; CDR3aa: CASSLLSPGSTETQYF
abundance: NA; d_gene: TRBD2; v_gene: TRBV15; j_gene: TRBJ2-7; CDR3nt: TGTGCCACCAGCACCAAGATTTATAGCGGGAGTCAATCCTACGAGCAGTACTTC; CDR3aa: CATSTKIYSGSQSYEQYF
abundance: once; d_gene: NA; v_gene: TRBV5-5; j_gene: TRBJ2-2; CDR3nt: TGTGCCAGCAGCTTTTACGTTGACACCGGGGAGCTGTTTTTT; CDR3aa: CASSFYVDTGELFF
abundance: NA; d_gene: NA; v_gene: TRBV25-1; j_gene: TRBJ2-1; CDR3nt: TGTGCCAGCAGTCAGGGCGGGATCGATGAGCAGTTCTTC; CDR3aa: CASSQGGIDEQFF
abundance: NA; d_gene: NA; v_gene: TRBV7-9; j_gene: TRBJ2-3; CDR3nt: TGTGCCAGCCTGTACACTTTCAGCACAGATACGCAGTATTTT; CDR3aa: CASLYTFSTDTQYF
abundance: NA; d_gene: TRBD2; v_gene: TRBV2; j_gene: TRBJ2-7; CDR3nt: TGTGCCAGCAGTGAAGCATGGGGCTCTAGCGGGAGTCTATACGAGCAGTACTTC; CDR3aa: CASSEAWGSSGSLYEQYF
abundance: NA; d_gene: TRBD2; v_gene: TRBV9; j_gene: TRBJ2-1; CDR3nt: TGTGCCAGCAGCGTCCTAGCGGGGTCCTACAATGAGCAGTTCTTC; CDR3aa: CASSVLAGSYNEQFF
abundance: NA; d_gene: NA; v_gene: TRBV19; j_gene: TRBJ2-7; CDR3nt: TGTGCCAGTAGTAGGGGCCGGGACTCCAGGGCCTACGAGCAGTACTTC; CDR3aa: CASSRGRDSRAYEQYF
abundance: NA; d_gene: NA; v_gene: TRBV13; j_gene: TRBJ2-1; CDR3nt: TGTGCCAGCAGCTTAGATGGCCGGTCTAACAATGAGCAGTTCTTC; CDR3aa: CASSLDGRSNNEQFF
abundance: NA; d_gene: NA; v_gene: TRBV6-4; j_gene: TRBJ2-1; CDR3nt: TGTGCCAGCACCAAGGGACCTCCCGGCAATGAGCAGTTCTTC; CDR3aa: CASTKGPPGNEQFF
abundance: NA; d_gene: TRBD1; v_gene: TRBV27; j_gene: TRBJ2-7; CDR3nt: TGTGCCAGCAGAAAACAGGGGTCCTACGAGCAGTACTTC; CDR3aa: CASRKQGSYEQYF
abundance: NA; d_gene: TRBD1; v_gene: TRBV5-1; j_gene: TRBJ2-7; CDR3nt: TGCGCCAGCAGCTTGGACTCCGGGACAGGGTCCTACGAGCAGTACTTC; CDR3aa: CASSLDSGTGSYEQYF
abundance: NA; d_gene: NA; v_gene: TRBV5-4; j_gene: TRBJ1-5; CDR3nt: TGTGCCAGCAGTATCGGTGGGGACATGGATCAGCCCCAGCATTTT; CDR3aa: CASSIGGDMDQPQHF
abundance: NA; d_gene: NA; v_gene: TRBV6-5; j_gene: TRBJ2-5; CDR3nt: TGTGCCAGCAAATCGGGGGAAGGGGCCCGGGAGACCCAGTACTTC; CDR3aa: CASKSGEGARETQYF
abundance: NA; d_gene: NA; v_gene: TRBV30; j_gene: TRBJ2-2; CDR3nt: TGTGCCTGGAGTGTACTCTTCTTACGGGAGCTGTTTTTT; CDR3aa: CAWSVLFLRELFF
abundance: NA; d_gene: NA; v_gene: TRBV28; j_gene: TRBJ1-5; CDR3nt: TGTGCCAGCAGCCCGGCGTTGGGGGGCAATCAGCCCCAGCATTTT; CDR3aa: CASSPALGGNQPQHF
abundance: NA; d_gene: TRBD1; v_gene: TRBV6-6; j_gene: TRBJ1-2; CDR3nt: TGTGCCAGCAGTTACTCGGACAGGGGGCTAGGCTACACCTTC; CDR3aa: CASSYSDRGLGYTF
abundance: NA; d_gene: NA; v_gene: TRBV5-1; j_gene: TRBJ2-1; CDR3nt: TGCGCCAGCAGCTTATTAGCGCAGAGCTCCTACAATGAGCAGTTCTTC; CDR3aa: CASSLLAQSSYNEQFF
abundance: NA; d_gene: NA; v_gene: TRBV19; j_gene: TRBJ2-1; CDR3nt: TGTGCCAGTAGTAGGGGATTTCTTAGTGAGCAGTTCTTC; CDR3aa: CASSRGFLSEQFF
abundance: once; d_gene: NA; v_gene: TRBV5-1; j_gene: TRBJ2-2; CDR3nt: TGCGCCAGCAGCTCTGGGGCTTTTAGCACCGGGGAGCTGTTTTTT; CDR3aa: CASSSGAFSTGELFF
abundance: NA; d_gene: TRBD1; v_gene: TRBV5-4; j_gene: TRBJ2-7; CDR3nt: TGTGCCAGCAGCTTTATGATGGAACAGGGGAAGTACTTC; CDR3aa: CASSFMMEQGKYF
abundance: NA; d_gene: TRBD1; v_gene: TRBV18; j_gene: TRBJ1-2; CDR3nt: TGTGCCAGCTCACGACAGGGTTCCTTTGGCTACACCTTC; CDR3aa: CASSRQGSFGYTF